The rows below give T cell receptor beta chains drawn from one sample of a study of PD-1 blockade in mismatch repair-deficient tumors. The table came from immunoSEQ multiplex PCR; TCRdb's copy has only in-frame clones and leaves some out. The sample includes tens of thousands of clones, roughly 80% of them seen just once. The sample consisted of peripheral blood, taken 12 weeks after starting pembrolizumab. The receptor set was obtained from an adult with mismatch repair-deficient cancer. The CDR3 runs from the conserved cysteine through the conserved F or W. A D gene is named only where the DNA matches it firmly. Some rows mark clone size as missing; the rest say once, few, many or name a class of expanded clone.

>TRBJ1-5|NA|NA|TRBV9
TGTGCCAGCAGTGCAACATCCAGCAATCAGCCCCAGCATTTT
CASSATSSNQPQHF
>TRBJ1-2|NA|NA|TRBV5-1
TGCGCCAGCAGCTTGGAAGGGAATGGCTACACCTTC
CASSLEGNGYTF
>TRBJ2-1|NA|TRBD2|TRBV19
TGTGCCAGTAGTATAGGCCCCTCTAGCGGGAGGGCCCCTCGCAATGAGCAGTTCTTC
CASSIGPSSGRAPRNEQFF
>TRBJ2-1|NA|TRBD2|TRBV5-6
TGTGCCAGCAGCTTGAGACTAGCGGGAGGGCCGGGGTCCTACAATGAGCAGTTCTTC
CASSLRLAGGPGSYNEQFF
>TRBJ2-2|NA|NA|TRBV5-1
TGCGCCAGCAGCGTCGAAGGGCTTACCGGGGAGCTGTTTTTT
CASSVEGLTGELFF
>TRBJ2-7|NA|NA|TRBV28
TGTGCCAGCAGTCTCTGGGGCCGCCCCCCCGAGCAGTACTTC
CASSLWGRPPEQYF
>TRBJ2-1|NA|NA|TRBV15
TGTGCCACCAGTTCCGGGACAAACTACAATGAGCAGTTCTTC
CATSSGTNYNEQFF
>TRBJ1-2|NA|NA|TRBV9
TGTGCCAGCAGCGTAGGTTACAGTGAGAACTATGGCTACACCTTC
CASSVGYSENYGYTF
>TRBJ1-1|NA|TRBD1|TRBV7-6
TGTGCCAGCAGCGGACAGGTCAACACTGAAGCTTTCTTT
CASSGQVNTEAFF
>TRBJ1-1|NA|TRBD1|TRBV27
TGTGCCAGCAGTTCCGGAACAGGGGTTGAAGCTTTCTTT
CASSSGTGVEAFF
>TRBJ1-1|NA|NA|TRBV30
TGTGCCTGGAGTGTAAGAGGTGGCACTGAAGCTTTCTTT
CAWSVRGGTEAFF
>TRBJ1-4|NA|TRBD1|TRBV4-1
TGCGCCAGCAGCCGAGGGGAGGGACAGGGTGGAGAAAAACTGTTTTTT
CASSRGEGQGGEKLFF
>TRBJ2-2|NA|NA|TRBV5-6
TGTGCCAGCGGGGCCGGAACGAACACCGGGGAGCTGTTTTTT
CASGAGTNTGELFF
>TRBJ2-1|NA|TRBD2|TRBV5-1
TGCGCCAGCAGACCCGCAGCGGGGAGCTCCTACAATGAGCAGTTCTTC
CASRPAAGSSYNEQFF
>TRBJ2-1|once|NA|TRBV5-4
TGTGCCAGCAGCTTGGGAACGGGCGAGCAGTTCTTC
CASSLGTGEQFF
>TRBJ2-7|NA|NA|TRBV5-1
TGCGCCAGCAGCTTGGGCACTTGGCCTTACGAGCAGTACTTC
CASSLGTWPYEQYF
>TRBJ2-7|NA|TRBD2|TRBV11-3
TGTGCCAGCAGCTTCGTAGCGGGATCCCACGAGCAGTACTTC
CASSFVAGSHEQYF
>TRBJ2-1|NA|NA|TRBV5-4
TGTGCCAGCAGCTTGGTGTTAGCGGATTACAATGAGCAGTTCTTC
CASSLVLADYNEQFF
>TRBJ1-1|once|NA|TRBV27
TGTGCCAGCAGTTTATCAGTGCGGATTGAAGCTTTCTTT
CASSLSVRIEAFF
>TRBJ1-2|NA|NA|TRBV28
TGTGCCAGCAGTTTTGGCAGTAACTATGGCTACACCTTC
CASSFGSNYGYTF
>TRBJ2-1|NA|NA|TRBV9
TGTGCCAGCAGCGGGACGGATAACAATGAGCAGTTCTTC
CASSGTDNNEQFF
>TRBJ2-2|NA|TRBD2|TRBV7-8
TGTGCCAGCAGCCCGTCTAGCGGGAGGGTGACCGGGGAGCTGTTTTTT
CASSPSSGRVTGELFF
>TRBJ2-1|NA|TRBD1|TRBV14
TGTGCCAGCAGCCCAGACAGGGAGCCCACACAACCAAACAATGAGCAGTTCTTC
CASSPDREPTQPNNEQFF
>TRBJ2-6|NA|NA|TRBV4-2
TGTGCCAGCAGCCAAGATACAGGCAGTGGGGCCAACGTCCTGACTTTC
CASSQDTGSGANVLTF
>TRBJ1-2|NA|TRBD1|TRBV14
TGTGCCAGCAGTCCAGACAGGGGGCATGGAGGCTACACCTTC
CASSPDRGHGGYTF
>TRBJ2-7|few|TRBD2|TRBV30
TGTGCCTGGGGGACTAGCGGAGTGGAGCAGTACTTC
CAWGTSGVEQYF
>TRBJ1-5|NA|NA|TRBV7-2
TGTGCCAGCAGCTTAGTTAGCCAACCCCCGGAGCCCCAGCATTTT
CASSLVSQPPEPQHF
>TRBJ2-7|many|TRBD1|TRBV4-1
TGCGCCAGCAGCAATCCGGGACAGTGGCTCTACGAGCAGTACTTC
CASSNPGQWLYEQYF
>TRBJ2-2|NA|NA|TRBV19
TGTGCCAGTAGGGCGGGGCCGGACACCGGGGAGCTGTTTTTT
CASRAGPDTGELFF
>TRBJ2-7|NA|TRBD1|TRBV27
TGTGCCAGCAGCGGGACAGTTTCCTACGAGCAGTACTTC
CASSGTVSYEQYF
>TRBJ2-7|few|NA|TRBV5-1
TGCGCCAGCAGCTTGGATCCAGGGACGTACGAGCAGTACTTC
CASSLDPGTYEQYF
>TRBJ2-7|medium-sized|NA|TRBV5-6
TGTGCCAGCAGCTGGCCCTCGGGTGGCGAGCAGTACTTC
CASSWPSGGEQYF
>TRBJ2-2|NA|TRBD1|TRBV19
TGTGCCAGTACTTGGACAGGGGTCCCCGGGGAGCTGTTTTTT
CASTWTGVPGELFF
>TRBJ1-1|few|NA|TRBV7-6
TGTGCCAGCAGCCCAAGATCCGTTGGCACTGAAGCTTTCTTT
CASSPRSVGTEAFF
>TRBJ1-2|few|TRBD1|TRBV18
TGTGCCAGCTCACCGTCCGGGACAGGGATCTATGGCTACACCTTC
CASSPSGTGIYGYTF
>TRBJ1-5|NA|NA|TRBV2
TGTGCCAGCAGTGTTAGTGGACTTAGCAATCAGCCCCAGCATTTT
CASSVSGLSNQPQHF
>TRBJ2-1|few|TRBD2|TRBV2
TGTGCCAGCAAAAGACTAGCGGGAGCCTACAATGAGCAGTTCTTC
CASKRLAGAYNEQFF
>TRBJ2-7|NA|NA|TRBV6-5
TGTGCCAGCGGGACACAGTACGAGCAGTACTTC
CASGTQYEQYF
>TRBJ2-5|NA|NA|TRBV6-5
TGTGCCAGCAGTACCCAAGGGGAGACCCAGTACTTC
CASSTQGETQYF
>TRBJ2-7|many|TRBD1|TRBV29-1
TGCAGCGTAGACACCGGGACAGGGTCCTACGAGCAGTACTTC
CSVDTGTGSYEQYF
>TRBJ2-7|NA|NA|TRBV11-3
TGTGCCAGCAGCTTCAGTTCCTACGAGCAGTACTTC
CASSFSSYEQYF
>TRBJ2-6|NA|NA|TRBV6-6
TGTGCCAGCAGTTACAAGGGCTCTGGGGCCAACGTCCTGACTTTC
CASSYKGSGANVLTF
>TRBJ2-7|few|NA|TRBV4-1
TGCGCCAGCAGCCAAGTAAGGGGGTCCTACGAGCAGTACTTC
CASSQVRGSYEQYF
>TRBJ2-5|once|NA|TRBV6-1
TGTGCCAGCAGTGAGCTGGCACTTTCCAAGACCCAGTACTTC
CASSELALSKTQYF
>TRBJ2-7|NA|TRBD1|TRBV6-5
TGTGCCAGCAGTACCGGGACAGGGAAATCCTACGAGCAGTACTTC
CASSTGTGKSYEQYF
>TRBJ2-7|NA|NA|TRBV9
TGTGCCAGCAGCGCGTATTGGACAGCCGACTCCTACGAGCAGTACTTC
CASSAYWTADSYEQYF
>TRBJ2-5|NA|TRBD2|TRBV7-3
TGTGCCAGCAGCTTGGCAAGCGGACTAGCGGGAGAAGAGACCCAGTACTTC
CASSLASGLAGEETQYF
>TRBJ1-3|NA|NA|TRBV7-9
TGTGCCAGCAGGGCAAGGGGGACAGGAAACACCATATATTTT
CASRARGTGNTIYF
>TRBJ1-2|NA|TRBD1|TRBV4-2
TGTGCCAGCAGCCAAGAGGCATTCAGGGGGCATGGCTATGGCTACACCTTC
CASSQEAFRGHGYGYTF
>TRBJ2-1|NA|NA|TRBV7-6
TGTGCCAGCAGCTTATTATACTCTTCAAGCTCCTACAATGAGCAGTTCTTC
CASSLLYSSSSYNEQFF
>TRBJ1-1|NA|NA|TRBV30
TGTGCCTGGGCCAGAGTCCCTGAAGCTTTCTTT
CAWARVPEAFF
>TRBJ2-7|once|NA|TRBV19
TGTGCCAGTAGTACTAGCTCCTACGAGCAGTACTTC
CASSTSSYEQYF
>TRBJ2-1|NA|TRBD2|TRBV11-3
TGTGCCAGCAGCTCACCGGGACTACCCGGGGATGAGCAGTTCTTC
CASSSPGLPGDEQFF
>TRBJ2-2|NA|NA|TRBV11-2
TGTGCCAGCCGAATCGGGGGAGCCGCGAACACCGGGGAGCTGTTTTTT
CASRIGGAANTGELFF
>TRBJ1-2|NA|NA|TRBV20-1
TGCAGTGCTTCCTCGGGCTATGGCTACACCTTC
CSASSGYGYTF